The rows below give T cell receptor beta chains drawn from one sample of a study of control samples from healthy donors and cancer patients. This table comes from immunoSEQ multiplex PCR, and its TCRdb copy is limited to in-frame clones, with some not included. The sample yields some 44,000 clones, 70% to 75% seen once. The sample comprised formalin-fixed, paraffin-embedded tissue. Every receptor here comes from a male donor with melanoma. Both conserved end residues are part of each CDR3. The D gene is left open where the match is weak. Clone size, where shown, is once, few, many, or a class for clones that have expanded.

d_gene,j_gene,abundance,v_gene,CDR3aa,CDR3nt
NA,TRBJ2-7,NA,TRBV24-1,CATSDFVPRTARSYEQYF,TGTGCCACCAGTGATTTCGTTCCCCGGACCGCCCGCTCCTACGAGCAGTACTTC
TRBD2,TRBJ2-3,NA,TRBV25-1,CASSEWGGEGTDTQYF,TGTGCCAGCAGTGAATGGGGGGGAGAGGGCACAGATACGCAGTATTTT
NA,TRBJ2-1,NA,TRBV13,CASSPRQSSYNEQFF,TGTGCCAGCAGCCCCCGACAGAGCTCCTACAATGAGCAGTTCTTC
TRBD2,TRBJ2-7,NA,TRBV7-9,CASSWREDAYEQYF,TGTGCCAGCAGCTGGCGGGAGGATGCCTACGAGCAGTACTTC
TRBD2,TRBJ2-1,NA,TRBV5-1,CASSLVAGGNYNEQFF,TGCGCCAGCAGCTTGGTAGCGGGAGGGAACTACAATGAGCAGTTCTTC
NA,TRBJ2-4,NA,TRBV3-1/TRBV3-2,CASSHGTRDIQYF,TGTGCCAGCAGCCACGGGACACGAGACATTCAGTACTTC
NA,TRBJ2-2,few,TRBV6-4,CASSVENTGELFF,TGTGCCAGCAGTGTCGAGAACACCGGGGAGCTGTTTTTT
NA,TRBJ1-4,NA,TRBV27,CASSRGPTNEKLFF,TGTGCCAGCAGCAGGGGCCCAACTAATGAAAAACTGTTTTTT
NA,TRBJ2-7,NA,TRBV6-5,CASMAQAGPYEQYF,TGTGCCAGCATGGCCCAAGCGGGCCCCTACGAGCAGTACTTC
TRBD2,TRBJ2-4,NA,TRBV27,CASSSTSGIAKNIQYF,TGTGCCAGCAGTTCGACTAGCGGGATAGCCAAAAACATTCAGTACTTC
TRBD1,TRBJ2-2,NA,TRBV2,CASRGQGNTGELFF,TGTGCCAGCAGAGGACAGGGAAACACCGGGGAGCTGTTTTTT
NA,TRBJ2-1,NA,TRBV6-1,CASSEAPSSYNEQFF,TGTGCCAGCAGTGAAGCCCCGAGCTCCTACAATGAGCAGTTCTTC
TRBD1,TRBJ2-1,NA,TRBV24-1,CATSDLRQGVLNNEQFF,TGTGCCACCAGTGATTTACGGCAGGGGGTTTTGAACAATGAGCAGTTCTTC
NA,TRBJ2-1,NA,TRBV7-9,CASSFNRLGGNEQFF,TGTGCCAGCAGCTTTAATAGGCTGGGCGGAAATGAGCAGTTCTTC
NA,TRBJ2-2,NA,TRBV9,CASSVAIEGGELFF,TGTGCCAGCAGCGTAGCGATTGAGGGCGGGGAGCTGTTTTTT
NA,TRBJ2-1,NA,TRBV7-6,CASSSSVGGYNEQFF,TGTGCCAGCAGCTCTAGCGTGGGTGGGTACAATGAGCAGTTCTTC
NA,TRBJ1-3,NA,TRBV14,CASSRAGPPSGNTIYF,TGTGCCAGCAGCCGGGCCGGGCCCCCTTCAGGAAACACCATATATTTT
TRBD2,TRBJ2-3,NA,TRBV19,CASSGTRGGGTQYF,TGTGCCAGTAGCGGGACTAGGGGAGGAGGTACGCAGTATTTT
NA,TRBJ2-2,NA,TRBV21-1,CASSKDEASNTGELFF,TGTGCCAGTAGCAAAGACGAGGCAAGCAACACCGGGGAGCTGTTTTTT
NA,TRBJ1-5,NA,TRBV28,CASSADRTAYQPQHF,TGTGCCAGCAGTGCAGACAGGACCGCTTATCAGCCCCAGCATTTT
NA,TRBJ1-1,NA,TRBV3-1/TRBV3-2,CASSLVGGETEAFF,TGTGCCAGCAGCCTAGTTGGGGGTGAGACTGAAGCTTTCTTT
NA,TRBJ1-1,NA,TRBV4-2,CASSQERRDTEAFF,TGTGCCAGCAGCCAAGAGAGGAGGGACACTGAAGCTTTCTTT
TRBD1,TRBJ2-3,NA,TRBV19,CASSTGTGGTDTQYF,TGTGCCAGTAGTACCGGGACAGGGGGCACAGATACGCAGTATTTT
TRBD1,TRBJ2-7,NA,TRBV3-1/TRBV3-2,CASSLRQGSYEQYF,TGTGCCAGCAGCCTAAGACAGGGGTCCTACGAGCAGTACTTC
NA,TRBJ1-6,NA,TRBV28,CASSFVRSYNSPLHF,TGTGCCAGCAGTTTTGTCAGGAGTTATAATTCACCCCTCCACTTT
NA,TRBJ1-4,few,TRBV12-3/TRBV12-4,CASSLGQNPHF,TGTGCCAGCAGTCTCGGACAGAATCCCCATTTT
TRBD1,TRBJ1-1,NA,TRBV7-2,CASSGPGQLSTEAFF,TGTGCCAGCAGCGGTCCGGGACAGCTGAGCACTGAAGCTTTCTTT
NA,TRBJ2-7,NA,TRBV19,CASSIPGYEQYF,TGTGCCAGTAGTATCCCCGGGTACGAGCAGTACTTC
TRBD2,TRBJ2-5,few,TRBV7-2,CASSFSSGRGQETQYF,TGTGCCAGCAGCTTCAGTAGCGGGAGGGGGCAAGAGACCCAGTACTTC
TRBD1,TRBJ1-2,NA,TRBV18,CASSLLQGVYGYTF,TGTGCCAGCTCACTCCTGCAGGGGGTCTATGGCTACACCTTC
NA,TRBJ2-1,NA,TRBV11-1,CASSKPRGGYYNEQFF,TGTGCCAGCAGCAAACCCAGAGGAGGGTACTATAATGAGCAGTTCTTC
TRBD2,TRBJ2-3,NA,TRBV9,CASSVESSGKRADTQYF,TGTGCCAGCAGCGTAGAGTCTAGCGGTAAAAGGGCAGATACGCAGTATTTT
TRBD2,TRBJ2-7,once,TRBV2,CASSERTSGRARDEQYF,TGTGCCAGCAGTGAGAGGACTAGCGGGAGGGCTCGGGACGAGCAGTACTTC
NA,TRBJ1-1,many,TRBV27,CASSLVRGAGGAFF,TGTGCCAGCAGTTTAGTCAGGGGCGCGGGGGGAGCTTTCTTT
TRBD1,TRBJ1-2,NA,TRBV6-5,CASSQFRGRGDGYTF,TGTGCCAGCAGTCAATTCAGGGGGCGCGGGGATGGCTACACCTTC
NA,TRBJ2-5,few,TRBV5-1,CASSSLGRAVRETQYF,TGCGCCAGCAGCTCGCTCGGGCGTGCCGTCCGGGAGACCCAGTACTTC
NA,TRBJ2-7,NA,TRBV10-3,CAISERTMRSSYEQYF,TGTGCCATCAGTGAGCGGACTATGCGGAGCTCCTACGAGCAGTACTTC
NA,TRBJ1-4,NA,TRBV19,CASSMPQDNEKLFF,TGTGCCAGTAGTATGCCACAGGATAATGAAAAACTGTTTTTT
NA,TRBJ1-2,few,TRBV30,CAWSGLHYYGYTF,TGTGCCTGGAGTGGGTTGCACTACTATGGCTACACCTTC
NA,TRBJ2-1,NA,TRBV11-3,CASILGLHEQFF,TGTGCCAGCATACTAGGCCTCCATGAGCAGTTCTTC
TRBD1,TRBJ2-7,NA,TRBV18,CASSPLTGVEQYF,TGTGCCAGCTCACCACTCACAGGGGTCGAGCAGTACTTC
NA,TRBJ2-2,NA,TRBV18,CASSPPMSQTANIGELFF,TGTGCCAGCTCACCACCGATGTCACAAACCGCGAACATCGGGGAGCTGTTTTTT
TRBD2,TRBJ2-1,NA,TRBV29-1,CSVEWYGTSGSGSYNEQFF,TGCAGCGTTGAATGGTATGGGACTAGCGGGAGTGGGTCCTACAATGAGCAGTTCTTC
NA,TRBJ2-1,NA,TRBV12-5,CASGSASVTNEQFF,TGTGCTAGTGGTTCCGCAAGTGTGACCAATGAGCAGTTCTTC
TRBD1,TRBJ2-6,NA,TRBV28,CASSPGTGSSGANVLTF,TGTGCCAGCAGTCCCGGGACAGGAAGCTCTGGGGCCAACGTCCTGACTTTC
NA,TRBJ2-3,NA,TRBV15,CATSRVQGNTQYF,TGTGCCACCAGCAGAGTGCAGGGTAATACGCAGTATTTT